This T cell receptor beta chain originates from a study of T cells in Graves' hyperthyroidism and ophthalmopathy. At least ten counts were recorded for this clonotype. RNA transcripts served as the template for amplifying TCR beta CDR3 regions. In the first-round RT-PCR of the TCR CDR3, the HTBI primer set was used. TCRdb called the multiplex PCR reads again in MiXCR, with one record for every CDR3 protein. The top ten clones hold about 22% of a sample with more than 300,000 distinct CDR3 sequences, around 13% of them seen once. This CDR3 region has 15 residues. V lost 2 bases to trimming and J lost 4 bases, with 15 bases between them. Germline V gives CDR1 MDHEN, CDR2 SYDVKM.

The chain has TRBV28 and TRBJ2-7; possibly TRBD2 for D (5 bases). The clonotype comes from a woman in her thirties with Graves' hyperthyroidism. Sample: blood. CDR3 amino acids: CASSLMDSGLYEQYF. The CDR3 region has the DNA TGTGCCAGCAGTTTAATGGACTCAGGCCTGTACGAGCAGTACTTC. The variable domain in full, with the rest retrieved from reference TRBV28 and TRBJ2-7, is DVKVTQSSRYLVKRTGEKVFLECVQDMDHENMFWYRQDPGLGLRLIYFSYDVKMKEKGDIPEGYSVSREKKERFSLILESASTNQTSMYLCASSLMDSGLYEQYFGPGTRLTVT.